These 23 T cell receptor beta chains came from one sample sequenced in a study of blood T cell repertoires in COVID-19. Clones were sequenced by immunoSEQ multiplex PCR, and TCRdb holds only the in-frame ones, with some missing. The table has some 180,000 clones, approximately 86% seen once. Specimen: PBMCs or T cells enriched from blood (not recorded which). Receptor source: a woman in her sixties or seventies with acute COVID-19.

The chain has TRBV28 and TRBJ1-2; D is ambiguous. V shed 6 bases and J shed 8 bases, with 13 bases lying between them. In germline, CDR1 is MDHEN, CDR2 SYDVKM. The CDR3 loop spans 12 amino acids. The DNA for the CDR3 is TGTGCCAGCAGGGTCCCGGGAGGCGGCTACACCTTC. It codes for CASRVPGGGYTF.

This clone showed up just a few times. The chain links TRBV10-3 to TRBJ1-1; TRBD1 is a possible D gene (5 bases). The CDR3 consists of 14 residues. V lost 6 bases and J 5 bases, leaving 16 bases between the germline ends. The V gene's germline CDR1 is ENHRY and CDR2 SYGVKD. The DNA for the CDR3 is TGTGCCATCAGGCCGGGTCCTCGGGGGACTGAAGCTTTCTTT. Encoded protein: CAIRPGPRGTEAFF.

V is TRBV27 and J is TRBJ1-2; D is uncertain. The V gene lost 3 bases and the J gene lost 4 bases, with 15 bases spanning the gap. The CDR3 consists of 15 residues. CDR1 and CDR2 from the germline V gene are MNHEY and SMNVEV (reference sequence). CDR3 coding DNA: TGTGCCAGCAGTTTCGTCGCCACTCGGGGCTATGGCTACACCTTC. Residues: CASSFVATRGYGYTF.

The chain recombines TRBV18 with TRBJ1-2; 8 bases fit TRBD1. Trimming at V came to 5 bases and at J to 2 bases, leaving 7 bases not matched to a gene. Germline-derived CDR1 and CDR2 are KGHSH and LQKENI. The length of the CDR3 is 15 residues. The CDR3 nucleotides read TGTGCCAGCTCATCACGCCAGGGGGCGAACTATGGCTACACCTTC. It codes for CASSSRQGANYGYTF.

Concerning this clone: Other nucleotide sequences in the sample specify the same CDR3. V is TRBV6-2 or TRBV6-3 and J is TRBJ1-1, with a weak D call TRBD1 (6 bases). The CDR3 extends over 14 amino acids. V was shortened by 2 bases and J by 0 bases, with 7 bases between the two germline ends. CDR1 is MNHEY, CDR2 SVGEGT, per germline. The CDR3 coding sequence is TGTGCCAGCAGTTACGGGGGCCTGAACACTGAAGCTTTCTTT. Its protein is CASSYGGLNTEAFF.

Here the CDR3 reads CSAWSSGNTIYF. The DNA for the CDR3 is TGCAGCGCTTGGAGCTCTGGAAACACCATATATTTT. V usage is TRBV29-1 and J usage is TRBJ1-3; D is ambiguous. The V gene's germline CDR1 is SQVTM and CDR2 ANQGSEA. Trimming removed 7 bases from V and 0 bases from J, with 7 bases in between. This CDR3 region has 12 residues.

The chain has TRBV7-2 and TRBJ2-1; D is undetermined. The CDR3 is made up of 13 amino acids. V shed 1 base and J shed 10 bases, with 11 bases lying between them. Germline CDR1 and CDR2: SGHTA and FQGNSA. The CDR3 nucleotides are TGTGCCAGCAGCTTAGGTGGGCCTTGGGAGCAGTTCTTC. Translation gives CASSLGGPWEQFF.

The chain combines TRBV24-1 with TRBJ2-1; D is possibly TRBD1 (6 bases). This CDR3 contains 16 residues. V was shortened by 4 bases and J by 7 bases, with 19 bases between the two germline ends. Germline lookup yields CDR1 KGHDR and CDR2 SFDVKD. The CDR3 nucleotides are TGTGCCACCAGTGACCATAGACAGGTGTCTTGGAATGAGCAGTTCTTC. The encoded protein is CATSDHRQVSWNEQFF.

The chain recombines TRBV24-1 with TRBJ2-3; perhaps TRBD2 as D (5 bases). Trimming took off 1 base at V and 4 bases at J, with 11 bases between the two ends. In germline, CDR1 is KGHDR, CDR2 SFDVKD. CDR3 size: 15 residues. The CDR3 protein is CATSDFRSSADTQYF. The CDR3 DNA reads TGTGCCACCAGTGATTTCAGGAGTAGCGCAGATACGCAGTATTTT.

This chain links TRBV3-1 (or the pseudogene TRBV3-2) with TRBJ1-1, with no clear D. Per germline, CDR1 LGHDT and CDR2 YNNKEL (reference sequence). The V and J ends lost 0 bases and 9 bases respectively, with 8 bases between them. CDR3 size: 12 residues. CDR3 bases: TGTGCCAGCAGCCAAGATAGCCGTCAAGCTTTCTTT. The encoded protein is CASSQDSRQAFF.

The V and J genes are TRBV5-1 and TRBJ1-2; D is possibly TRBD1 (6 bases). Germline values: CDR1 SGHRS, CDR2 YFSETQ. V was clipped by 4 bases and J by 2 bases, with 15 bases between them. The CDR3 totals 15 residues. The CDR3 nucleotides are TGCGCCAGCAGCGGTGGGACACCCGACAACTATGGCTACACCTTC. It specifies CASSGGTPDNYGYTF.

Note on this clone: The identical CDR3 is also encoded by other nucleotide sequences in the sample. V is TRBV3-1 (or the pseudogene TRBV3-2) and J is TRBJ1-5; D uncertain. The CDR3 has 15 amino acids. Per germline, CDR1 LGHDT and CDR2 YNNKEL (reference sequence). V lost 0 bases and J 2 bases, leaving 8 bases between the germline ends. The CDR3 DNA is TGTGCCAGCAGCCAAGATACGAGGGGCAATCAGCCCCAGCATTTT. It specifies CASSQDTRGNQPQHF.

This clone was seen only a few times. The gene calls are TRBV2 and TRBJ1-5; D not certain. The CDR3 runs to 14 residues. Trimming stripped 4 bases from V and 7 bases from J, with 14 bases between. CDR1 and CDR2 from the germline V gene are SNHLY and FYNNEI. The CDR3 DNA reads as TGTGCCAGCAGTGGGGCCACCTACATACAGCCCCAGCATTTT. Translating it yields CASSGATYIQPQHF.

The V gene is TRBV6-2 or TRBV6-3, the J gene TRBJ1-2, with 7 bases matching TRBD1. The ends lost 5 bases at V and 2 bases at J; junction bases unmatched: 8. The germline CDR1 and CDR2 sequences are MNHEY and SVGEGT. The CDR3 loop spans 15 amino acids. The CDR3 DNA is TGTGCCAGCAGTATTCCCGGGACAGTAAACTATGGCTACACCTTC. Encoded protein: CASSIPGTVNYGYTF.

The rearrangement uses TRBV27 and TRBJ2-2; 12 bases map to TRBD2. The CDR3 sequence is 19 residues long. Looked up from germline, CDR1 is MNHEY and CDR2 is SMNVEV (reference sequence). J lost 2 bases, V lost 3 bases, and 10 bases had no gene match. CDR3 nucleotide sequence: TGTGCCAGCAGTTTTGGACTAGCGGGATATACTTCTAACACCGGGGAGCTGTTTTTT. Encoded protein: CASSFGLAGYTSNTGELFF.

J is TRBJ2-5 and V is TRBV5-1; 10 positions agree with TRBD2. Germline values: CDR1 SGHRS, CDR2 YFSETQ. The V gene end was trimmed by 4 bases and the J gene end by 5 bases; junction bases not matched to a gene: 23. The CDR3 is 20 residues long. The CDR3 DNA reads as TGCGCCAGCAGCCCATTCCCCCCCCAGCGGGAGGGCCGGGCGGAGGAGACCCAGTACTTC. Translating gives CASSPFPPQREGRAEETQYF.

The chain recombines TRBV10-2 with TRBJ2-5, with a weak D call TRBD2 (7 bases). The germline CDR1 and CDR2 sequences are WSHSY and SAAADI. Trimming shortened V by 0 bases and J by 1 base, and 15 bases separated the two germline ends. The CDR3 extends over 17 amino acids. The CDR3 DNA reads TGCGCCAGCAGTGAGTCGGGGGGGGCACTACTCCAAGAGACCCAGTACTTC. It codes for CASSESGGALLQETQYF.

The table lists this clone with a count of one. This chain links TRBV7-2 with TRBJ1-1; tentative D call: TRBD1 (5 bases). The CDR3 is made up of 14 amino acids. Germline CDR1 and CDR2: SGHTA and FQGNSA. Deletions cut 5 bases from V and 1 base from J, with 11 bases between. The CDR3 spells CASSPTTGNTEAFF. DNA for the CDR3: TGTGCCAGCAGCCCCACTACAGGGAACACTGAAGCTTTCTTT.

The chain has TRBV5-1 and TRBJ2-5, with D maybe TRBD2 (6 bases). The V gene lost 4 bases and the J gene lost 5 bases, with 18 bases spanning the gap. This CDR3 contains 15 residues. Looked up from germline, CDR1 is SGHRS and CDR2 is YFSETQ. CDR3 in amino acids: CASSPSGGDGETQYF. For the CDR3, the DNA is TGCGCCAGCAGCCCGTCGGGCGGGGACGGTGAGACCCAGTACTTC.

The CDR3, as DNA: TGTGCCAGCAGTTTAGACAGGGTTAGAGTAGGGACTGAAGCTTTCTTT. This translates into CASSLDRVRVGTEAFF. This chain links TRBV28 with TRBJ1-1; 7 bases align to TRBD1. This CDR3 contains 16 residues. With 2 bases clipped from V and 5 bases from J, the junction kept 11 bases outside the gene matches. Looked up from germline, CDR1 is MDHEN and CDR2 is SYDVKM.

V is TRBV4-3 and J is TRBJ2-2, with D possibly being TRBD1 (5 bases). With 0 bases removed from V and 4 bases from J, the gap between germline ends came to 9 bases. Germline CDR1 LGHNA, CDR2 YSLEER. The CDR3 has 15 residues. Here the CDR3 reads CASSQDPGFTGELFF. CDR3 nucleotide sequence: TGCGCCAGCAGCCAAGACCCAGGGTTCACCGGGGAGCTGTTTTTT.

The chain uses TRBV3-1 (or the pseudogene TRBV3-2) and TRBJ2-2; 10 nucleotides agree with TRBD1. The CDR3 sequence is 18 residues long. The junction had 8 bases not matched to a gene; V was cut back by 1 base and J by 3 bases. Germline V lookup: CDR1 LGHDT, CDR2 YNNKEL (reference sequence). CDR3 bases: TGTGCCAGCAGCCAAGTTTGGGGACAGGGGTTGGACACCGGGGAGCTGTTTTTT. Amino acid sequence: CASSQVWGQGLDTGELFF.

The chain employs TRBV5-1 and TRBJ2-7; 13 nucleotides agree with TRBD2. This CDR3 has 16 residues. The V segment lost 3 bases and the J segment 7 bases; nucleotides outside the gene matches: 10. CDR1 SGHRS and CDR2 YFSETQ come from the germline V gene. Here the CDR3 reads CASSSGTSGEGGEQYV. CDR3 nucleotides: TGCGCCAGCAGCTCCGGGACTAGCGGGGAAGGTGGAGAGCAGTACGTC.